The 8 T cell receptor beta chains listed next were all sequenced from one sample in a study of T cells in Graves' hyperthyroidism and ophthalmopathy. Researchers amplified the TCR beta CDR3 regions from RNA transcripts. First-round RT-PCR targeting the TCR CDR3 was performed with the HTBI primer set. TCRdb independently ran MiXCR on the multiplex PCR reads; one entry per CDR3 protein. Among 380,000 or so distinct CDR3 sequences listed, approximately 13% were seen once. The sequencing input was blood. The source is a man aged 25-40 years with Graves' hyperthyroidism that later progressed to Graves' ophthalmopathy.

This chain joins TRBV4-1 and TRBJ2-2, with TRBD2 identical over 8 bases. The length of the CDR3 is 16 residues. J lost 1 base, V lost 3 bases, and 4 bases had no gene match. CDR1 and CDR2 from the germline V gene are MGHRA and YSYEKL. The CDR3, as DNA: TGCGCCAGCAGCCATTTTAGCGGGGAGAACACCGGGGAGCTGTTTTTT. Residues: CASSHFSGENTGELFF.

This clonotype has just a few counts. This sequence joins TRBV9 and TRBJ1-5; D remains unclear. The CDR3 consists of 14 residues. Germline values: CDR1 SGDLS, CDR2 YYNGEE. V was clipped by 0 bases and J by 3 bases, with 7 bases between them. The CDR3 spells CASSVGTANQPQHF. CDR3 bases: TGTGCCAGCAGCGTAGGGACCGCCAATCAGCCCCAGCATTTT.

The J gene is TRBJ2-3, the V gene TRBV19; the D gene is possibly TRBD2 (5 bases). The V and J ends lost 4 bases and 2 bases respectively, with 13 bases between them. The CDR3 runs 15 residues. Germline assignment: CDR1 LNHDA and CDR2 SQIVND (reference sequence). The CDR3 sequence: CASSTLGRDTDTQYF. CDR3 sequence (DNA): TGTGCCAGTAGTACCCTAGGCCGGGACACAGATACGCAGTATTTT.

This clonotype was observed many times. The J gene is TRBJ1-1, the V gene TRBV6-8; D possibly corresponds to TRBD1 (6 bases). CDR1 is MNHGY, CDR2 SAAAGT, per germline. The CDR3 is made up of 14 amino acids. CDR3 DNA: TGTGAACCGCGCCGCGGGGAGGGGGACACTGAAGCTTTCTTT. Its translation: CEPRRGEGDTEAFF.

This clonotype has only a few counts. With a much larger clone just one base away, this may be a read error. The chain carries TRBV20-1 and TRBJ2-1, with D possibly being TRBD1 (5 bases). Trimming cost V 0 bases and J 3 bases, with 9 bases left between them. The CDR3 runs 14 residues. Germline CDR1 and CDR2: DFQATT and SNEGSKA (reference sequence). CDR3 DNA sequence: TGCAGTGCTAGAGAGCAGGGAATCTACAATGAGCAGTTCTTC. Amino acids: CSAREQGIYNEQFF.

This chain links TRBV19 with TRBJ1-3; 7 positions agree with TRBD1. The V gene's germline CDR1 is LNHDA and CDR2 SQIVND (reference sequence). V shed 7 bases and J 0 bases; nucleotides not matched to a gene: 6. The CDR3 spans 15 residues. The CDR3 DNA sequence: TGTGCCAGTACCTGGGACAGACTCTCTGGAAACACCATATATTTT. Translation: CASTWDRLSGNTIYF. Variable domain in full (rest from reference TRBV19 and TRBJ1-3): DGGITQSPKYLFRKEGQNVTLSCEQNLNHDAMYWYRQDPGQGLRLIYYSQIVNDFQKGDIAEGYSVSREKKESFPLTVTSAQKNPTAFYLCASTWDRLSGNTIYFGEGSWLTVV.

This clonotype has just a few counts. J is TRBJ2-7 and V is TRBV10-2; 7 nucleotides align to TRBD2. The CDR3 has 15 amino acids. Germline trimming cut 3 bases from V and 2 bases from J; bases unmatched to any gene: 7. The germline CDR1 and CDR2 sequences are WSHSY and SAAADI. The CDR3 loop is CASSDPPRGAYEQYF. As DNA, the CDR3 is TGCGCCAGCAGTGACCCCCCCCGGGGGGCCTACGAGCAGTACTTC.

Concerning this clonotype itself: A much larger clone sits a single nucleotide away, making a read error possible. This CDR3 reads CASSHRAPSNYGYTF. In nucleotides, the CDR3 is TGTGCCAGCAGTCACCGCGCCCCTTCTAACTATGGCTACACCTTC. V gene TRBV6-5 combines with J gene TRBJ1-2; D is undetermined. CDR3 size: 15 residues. Trimming removed 5 bases at V and 0 bases at J, with 13 bases between. The germline V gene has CDR1 MNHEY and CDR2 SVGAGI.